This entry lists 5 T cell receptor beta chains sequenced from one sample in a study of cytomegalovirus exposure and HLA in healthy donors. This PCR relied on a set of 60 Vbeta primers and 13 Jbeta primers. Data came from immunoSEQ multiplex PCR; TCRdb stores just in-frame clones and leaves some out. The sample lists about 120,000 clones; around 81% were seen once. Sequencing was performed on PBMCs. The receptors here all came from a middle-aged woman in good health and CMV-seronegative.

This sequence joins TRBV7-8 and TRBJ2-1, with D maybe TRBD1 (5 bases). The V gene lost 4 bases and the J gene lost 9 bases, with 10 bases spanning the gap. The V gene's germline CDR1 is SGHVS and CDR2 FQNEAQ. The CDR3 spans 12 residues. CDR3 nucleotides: TGTGCCAGCAGCTCCCCAGGGTGTGAGCAGTTCTTC. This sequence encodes CASSSPGCEQFF. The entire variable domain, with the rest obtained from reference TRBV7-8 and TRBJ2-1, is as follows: GAGVSQSPRYKVAKRGQDVALRCDPISGHVSLFWYQQALGQGPEFLTYFQNEAQLDKSGLPSDRFFAERPEGSVSTLKIQRTQQEDSAVYLCASSSPGCEQFFGPGTRLTVL.

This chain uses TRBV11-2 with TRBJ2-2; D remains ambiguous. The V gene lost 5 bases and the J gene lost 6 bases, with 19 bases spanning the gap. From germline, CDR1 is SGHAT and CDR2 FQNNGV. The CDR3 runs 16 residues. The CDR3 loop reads CASSPEGGRFSGELFF. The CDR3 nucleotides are TGTGCCAGCAGCCCAGAAGGCGGCAGATTTTCCGGGGAGCTGTTTTTT.

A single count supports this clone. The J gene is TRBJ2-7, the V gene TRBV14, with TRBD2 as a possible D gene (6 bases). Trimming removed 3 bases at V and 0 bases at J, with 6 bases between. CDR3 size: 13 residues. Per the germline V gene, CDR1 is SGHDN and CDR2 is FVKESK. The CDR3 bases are TGTGCCAGCAGCCAGGGACTCTCCTACGAGCAGTACTTC. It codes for CASSQGLSYEQYF.

CDR3 loop: CAISELGQGSTDTQYF. As DNA, the CDR3 is TGTGCCATCAGTGAGCTCGGACAGGGGAGCACAGATACGCAGTATTTT. The chain links TRBV10-3 to TRBJ2-3; 9 bases map to TRBD1. The CDR3 runs to 16 residues. V gave up 2 bases and J gave up 0 bases; unmatched junction bases: 3. Germline-derived CDR1 and CDR2 are ENHRY and SYGVKD.

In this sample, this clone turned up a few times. The CDR3 nucleotides are TGTGCCAGCAGCTTAGCACAGGGGACAGATACGCAGTATTTT. This translates into CASSLAQGTDTQYF. V gene TRBV7-6 combines with J gene TRBJ2-3; 7 nucleotides agree with TRBD1. This CDR3 spans 14 amino acids. CDR1 SGHVS and CDR2 FNYEAQ come from the germline V gene. After removal of 0 bases from V and 3 bases from J, the junction contained 0 bases not matched to a gene.